This section outlines one T cell receptor beta chain sequence together with its context. The data originate from a study of control samples from healthy donors and cancer patients. Trimming removed 3 bases at V and 3 bases at J, with 6 bases between. The CDR3 extends over 12 amino acids. The germline CDR1 and CDR2 sequences are DFQATT and SNEGSKA (reference sequence). Assay used: immunoSEQ multiplex PCR; TCRdb lists only in-frame clones, some missing. The sample holds about 76,000 clones, approximately 88% seen once. Sequencing was done on a sample of PBMCs. This sequence joins TRBV20-1 and TRBJ1-3, with D unclear. This TCR was recovered from a woman aged 50 to 60 with colorectal cancer. CDR3 DNA sequence: TGCAGTGCTAGTGCAGGTGGAAACACCATATATTTT. This gives the protein CSASAGGNTIYF.